The next 19 T cell receptor beta chains were all read from a single sample in a study of CD8 T cells in Susac syndrome (dated by TCRdb to about 2019). Receptors were amplified or captured by the immunoSEQ multiplex PCR assay. RNA was extracted using the RNeasy kit, and roughly 0.5 to 1 microgram was reverse transcribed with random hexamers. The public sequencing data were trimmed at Q25 with fastp and processed into clonotypes with MiXCR by TCRdb, which kept only in-frame beta chains. Records with the same CDR3 protein are collapsed into one entry carrying the most frequent genes and DNA. Across this sample there are around 80,000 distinct CDR3 sequences, with about 91% seen only once. Clones ranked in the top ten supply less than 0.55% of the sample. Material: CD8+ T cells from PBMCs. The receptors stem from a human donor with multiple sclerosis.

The chain couples TRBV30 to TRBJ2-1, with a possible D match to TRBD2 (5 bases). Deletions cut 1 base from V and 3 bases from J, with 13 bases between. This CDR3 has 15 residues. Germline lookup yields CDR1 GTSNPN and CDR2 SVGIG (reference sequence). The CDR3 is CAWSGMSGLYNEQFF. The CDR3 nucleotides read TGTGCCTGGAGTGGAATGAGCGGTCTCTACAATGAGCAGTTCTTC.

The rearrangement joins TRBV15 to TRBJ2-3, with TRBD2 identical over 9 bases. The germline CDR1 and CDR2 sequences are LNHNV and YYDKDF (reference sequence). V lost 0 bases and J lost 4; bases outside the gene matches: 5. The CDR3 contains 16 residues. The CDR3 sequence is CATSREAGGPSDTQYF. The CDR3 DNA reads as TGTGCCACCAGCAGAGAGGCGGGAGGGCCATCAGATACGCAGTATTTT.

The chain uses TRBV15 and TRBJ1-4; perhaps TRBD1 as D (6 bases). The V end lost 1 base, the J end lost 0 bases, and 9 bases lay between the germline ends. CDR1 and CDR2 from the germline V gene are LNHNV and YYDKDF (reference sequence). The CDR3 consists of 16 residues. CDR3 residues: CATSRAQGATNEKLFF. CDR3 sequence (DNA): TGTGCCACCAGCAGAGCACAGGGCGCAACTAATGAAAAACTGTTTTTT.

This chain uses TRBV2 with TRBJ1-4; D is possibly TRBD1 (5 bases). This CDR3 is built from 16 residues. CDR1 and CDR2 from the germline V gene are SNHLY and FYNNEI. V gave up 7 bases and J gave up 2 bases, with 17 bases separating them. The CDR3, as DNA: TGTGCCAGCACCGATTGGGGGGGGTCGACTAATGAAAAACTGTTTTTT. Protein sequence: CASTDWGGSTNEKLFF.

This chain connects TRBV27 to TRBJ1-2; D gene unclear. This CDR3 is 13 amino acids long. Germline CDR1 is MNHEY and CDR2 is SMNVEV (reference sequence). V was trimmed by 2 bases and J by 4 bases, leaving 8 bases between them. Here the CDR3 reads CASSLAGPYGYTF. CDR3 in DNA: TGTGCCAGCAGTTTAGCTGGGCCCTATGGCTACACCTTC.

The CDR3 loop is CASSPRPRDYYERTDTQYF. CDR3 DNA sequence: TGTGCCAGCAGCCCGCGACCGCGGGACTACTATGAGCGCACAGATACGCAGTATTTT. The gene calls are TRBV7-2 and TRBJ2-3; 7 bases map to TRBD2. The V and J ends lost 5 bases and 1 base, in that order; junction bases with no gene match: 18. The germline CDR1 and CDR2 sequences are SGHTA and FQGNSA. The CDR3 extends over 19 amino acids. Full variable domain (missing parts from reference TRBV7-2 and TRBJ2-3): GAGVSQSPSNKVTEKGKDVELRCDPISGHTALYWYRQSLGQGLEFLIYFQGNSAPDKSGLPSDRFSAERTGGSVSTLTIQRTQQEDSAVYLCASSPRPRDYYERTDTQYFGPGTRLTVL.

V is TRBV20-1 and J is TRBJ1-5; D is unresolved. CDR3 size: 13 residues. The V and J ends lost 0 bases and 6 bases respectively, with 9 bases between them. Per germline, CDR1 DFQATT and CDR2 SNEGSKA (reference sequence). The CDR3 loop is CSARDKGSQPQHF. CDR3 bases: TGCAGTGCTAGAGATAAAGGGAGTCAGCCCCAGCATTTT.

The chain couples TRBV20-1 to TRBJ2-7, with TRBD2 matching 8 bases. The germline V gene encodes CDR1 DFQATT and CDR2 SNEGSKA (reference sequence). The CDR3 totals 14 residues. V was clipped by 3 bases and J by 2 bases; unmatched bases: 6. CDR3: CSASREGRTYEQYF. CDR3 sequence (DNA): TGCAGTGCTAGTCGGGAGGGTAGGACCTACGAGCAGTACTTC.

The chain couples TRBV28 to TRBJ1-2, with a weak D call TRBD1 (6 bases). This CDR3 spans 14 amino acids. V shed 5 bases and J shed 8 bases, with 18 bases lying between them. Germline V gene lookup returns CDR1 MDHEN and CDR2 SYDVKM. The chain's CDR3 is CASSMSWGRIGYTF. The CDR3 nucleotides are TGTGCCAGCAGTATGTCGTGGGGGCGAATAGGCTACACCTTC.

The rearrangement links TRBV28 to TRBJ2-4, with D possibly being TRBD1 (5 bases). V was trimmed by 3 bases and J by 6 bases, leaving 9 bases between them. Germline CDR1 is MDHEN and CDR2 is SYDVKM. The CDR3 sequence is 13 residues long. CDR3 residues: CASSFRGGNIQYF. DNA for the CDR3: TGTGCCAGCAGTTTTAGGGGCGGAAACATTCAGTACTTC.

CDR3 loop: CASSQAVLGPAPETQYF. CDR3 DNA sequence: TGCGCCAGCAGCCAAGCGGTTCTGGGGCCAGCTCCGGAGACCCAGTACTTC. The genes are TRBV4-1 and TRBJ2-5; D might be TRBD1 (5 bases). The CDR3 has 17 residues. The V gene's germline CDR1 is MGHRA and CDR2 YSYEKL. The germline V and J ends were trimmed by 1 base and 5 bases, with 20 bases remaining between them.

V and J are TRBV20-1 and TRBJ2-7; D might be TRBD1 (6 bases). This CDR3 is built from 16 residues. V was shortened by 6 bases and J by 3 bases, with 24 bases between the two germline ends. Looked up from germline, CDR1 is DFQATT and CDR2 is SNEGSKA (reference sequence). The CDR3 is CSADGERGTRFYEQYF. For the CDR3, the DNA is TGCAGTGCCGATGGGGAAAGGGGGACCCGCTTCTACGAGCAGTACTTC.

J is TRBJ1-1 and V is TRBV12-3 or TRBV12-4, with 9 bases that match TRBD1. This CDR3 has 12 residues. Trimming cost V 4 bases and J 9 bases; bases outside gene matches: 3. CDR3 in amino acids: CASSSGTGQAFF. In nucleotides, the CDR3 is TGTGCCAGCAGTTCCGGGACAGGGCAAGCTTTCTTT.

The chain combines TRBV12-3 or TRBV12-4 with TRBJ1-5, with 12 bases aligning to TRBD1. The CDR3 runs to 13 residues. Trimming cost V 8 bases and J 6 bases; bases outside gene matches: 2. The CDR3 reads CASGTGGLQPQHF. CDR3 bases: TGTGCCAGCGGGACAGGGGGCCTTCAGCCCCAGCATTTT.

J is TRBJ2-7 and V is TRBV6-2 or TRBV6-3; no reliable D call. Per the germline V gene, CDR1 is MNHEY and CDR2 is SVGEGT. Trimming stripped 4 bases from V and 4 bases from J, with 11 bases between. This CDR3 has 13 residues. CDR3 amino acids: CASSSGTSYEQYF. In DNA, the CDR3 is TGTGCCAGCAGTTCCGGCACGTCGTACGAGCAGTACTTC.

This chain uses TRBV7-6 with TRBJ2-3; 9 bases fit TRBD2. Germline loops: CDR1 SGHVS, CDR2 FNYEAQ. The length of the CDR3 is 16 residues. Losses at the gene ends were 6 bases for V and 1 base for J; bases not matched to a gene: 8. The CDR3 sequence: CASRKIAGDGTDTQYF. In DNA form, the CDR3 reads TGTGCCAGCAGAAAGATAGCGGGGGATGGCACAGATACGCAGTATTTT.

The chain carries TRBV23-1 and TRBJ1-5; 9 nucleotides line up with TRBD1. TRBV23-1 is filed as an ORF, its function uncertain. This CDR3 comprises 16 residues. V lost 8 bases and J lost 1; bases outside the gene matches: 9. DNA of the CDR3: TGCGCCAGCGGGGACAGGGCCCGACGGAGCAATCAGCCCCAGCATTTT. The encoded protein is CASGDRARRSNQPQHF.

This clonotype was seen only once. The gene calls are TRBV4-1 and TRBJ1-1; tentatively, D is TRBD1 (6 bases). Germline loops: CDR1 MGHRA, CDR2 YSYEKL. The CDR3 contains 14 residues. The V end lost 4 bases, the J end lost 5 bases, and 14 bases lay between the germline ends. CDR3: CASSRKKGVTEAFF. CDR3 nucleotides: TGCGCCAGCAGCCGAAAGAAGGGGGTGACTGAAGCTTTCTTT.

This CDR3 reads CASSNDRGGPNTEAFF. In nucleotides, the CDR3 is TGTGCCAGTAGTAACGACAGGGGAGGACCGAACACTGAAGCTTTCTTT. This chain joins TRBV19 and TRBJ1-1; TRBD1 matches 8 bases. CDR1 and CDR2 (germline): LNHDA, SQIVND (reference sequence). There are 16 residues in the CDR3. With 4 bases clipped from V and 1 base from J, the junction kept 8 bases outside the gene matches.